Here is one T cell receptor beta chain with its context. The V gene's germline CDR1 is LNHDA and CDR2 SQIVND (reference sequence). The CDR3 totals 15 residues. Deletions cut 5 bases from V and 2 bases from J, with 13 bases between. These data originate in a study of blood T cell repertoires in COVID-19. Study at large: Acute-phase and convalescent COVID-19 samples originated in the United States, Italy and Spain.

In the original workflow: Reference gene primer amplification gave estimated nucleated cell counts. Profiling relied on immunoSEQ multiplex PCR, and the TCRdb table lists in-frame clones only, not all of them. V and J calls and clone size are as listed in that table; D and trimming were resolved from the DNA. The table has approximately 530,000 clones, around nine tenths seen once; the top ten hold less than 9%. The J gene is TRBJ1-3, the V gene TRBV19, with D hard to call. The sequenced sample consisted of peripheral blood. This TCR was recovered from a woman in her 50s with COVID-19, enrolled during active disease. The CDR3 protein is CASSVGGSPGNTIYF. The CDR3 region has the DNA TGTGCCAGTAGTGTAGGAGGGAGCCCTGGAAACACCATATATTTT.